Presented here are 23 T cell receptor beta chains from one specimen sequenced in a study of blood T cell repertoires in COVID-19 (dated by TCRdb to the early 2020s). Library preparation was by the immunoSEQ multiplex PCR assay. In its TCRdb copy, this immuneACCESS table keeps in-frame sequences only and misses some clones. Where compared with another copy, unresolved V genes explain less than half of these, and the others have no known cause. A total of around 150,000 clones appear in this sample, about 90% of them only once. The ten largest make up about 4.8% of the sample. Sequenced material: peripheral blood. All receptors derive from a man younger than 45 with COVID-19, enrolled during active disease.

The chain joins TRBV7-2 to TRBJ2-5, with 16 positions matching TRBD2. CDR3 length equals 16 residues. Germline V gene sequence: CDR1 SGHTA, CDR2 FQGNSA. The V segment lost 5 bases and the J segment 4 bases; nucleotides outside the gene matches: 4. CDR3 in amino acids: CASSVGTSGGGETQYF. The DNA of the CDR3 is TGTGCCAGCAGCGTAGGGACTAGCGGGGGGGGAGAGACCCAGTACTTC. Based on the CDR3 plus reference TRBV7-2 and TRBJ2-5, the full variable domain is GAGVSQSPSNKVTEKGKDVELRCDPISGHTALYWYRQSLGQGLEFLIYFQGNSAPDKSGLPSDRFSAERTGGSVSTLTIQRTQQEDSAVYLCASSVGTSGGGETQYFGPGTRLLVL.

V usage is TRBV19 and J usage is TRBJ2-6; weak D call: TRBD1 (6 bases). Germline lookup yields CDR1 LNHDA and CDR2 SQIVND (reference sequence). Trimming removed 1 base at V and 2 bases at J, with 15 bases between. The CDR3 has 18 amino acids. The CDR3 DNA follows: TGTGCCAGTAGTATAGTAGGCAGGGGTATTCCTGGGGCCAACGTCCTGACTTTC. It codes for CASSIVGRGIPGANVLTF.

The rearrangement links TRBV18 to TRBJ2-5, with TRBD2 matching over 13 bases. V lost 0 bases to trimming and J lost 5 bases; unmatched junction nucleotides: 3. Germline assignment: CDR1 KGHSH and CDR2 LQKENI. CDR3 length: 16 amino acids. As DNA, the CDR3 is TGTGCCAGCTCACCACCGTCACTAGCGGGAGGGGAGACCCAGTACTTC. It is translated as CASSPPSLAGGETQYF.

The genes are TRBV6-2 or TRBV6-3 and TRBJ2-7, with D maybe TRBD1 (6 bases). Trimming removed 2 bases from V and 2 bases from J, with 13 bases in between. This CDR3 region has 15 residues. Germline CDR1 and CDR2: MNHEY and SVGEGT. CDR3 coding DNA: TGTGCCAGCAGTTACAGGGGGATAGGCCCCTACGAGCAGTACTTC. Amino acid sequence: CASSYRGIGPYEQYF.

The rearrangement links TRBV29-1 to TRBJ2-3, with 11 bases matching TRBD1. V dropped 4 bases and J dropped 5; count of bases not matched to a gene: 8. In germline, CDR1 is SQVTM, CDR2 ANQGSEA. The CDR3 consists of 15 residues. The CDR3 DNA is TGCAGCGTTGCCGGTGGACAGGGGGCTATAGATACGCAGTATTTT. This encodes CSVAGGQGAIDTQYF.

The chain has TRBV7-2 and TRBJ2-1; TRBD2 agrees at 13 bases. Germline values: CDR1 SGHTA, CDR2 FQGNSA. The CDR3 has 16 residues. Losses at the gene ends were 5 bases for V and 8 bases for J; bases not matched to a gene: 9. Here the CDR3 reads CASSTRTSGRGDEQFF. CDR3 in DNA: TGTGCCAGCAGCACTCGGACTAGCGGGAGAGGCGATGAGCAGTTCTTC.

CDR3 bases: TGTGCCAGCAGCTTATCCACTAGGGTGGGGAATGAGCAGTTCTTC. The encoded protein is CASSLSTRVGNEQFF. The chain employs TRBV11-3 and TRBJ2-1; D might be TRBD2 (5 bases). Trimming took 2 bases from V and 7 from J, leaving 15 bases between them. Germline CDR1 and CDR2: SGHNT and YENEEA. There are 15 residues in the CDR3.

The V gene is TRBV9, the J gene TRBJ1-4; no firm D call. Germline CDR1 SGDLS, CDR2 YYNGEE. This CDR3 region has 15 residues. V shed 0 bases and J shed 7 bases, with 13 bases lying between them. CDR3 DNA sequence: TGTGCCAGCAGCGTAGGGGCGATAGATGGTGAAAAACTGTTTTTT. Translating gives CASSVGAIDGEKLFF. The whole variable domain, filled in from reference TRBV9 and TRBJ1-4, reads DSGVTQTPKHLITATGQRVTLRCSPRSGDLSVYWYQQSLDQGLQFLIQYYNGEERAKGNILERFSAQQFPDLHSELNLSSLELGDSALYFCASSVGAIDGEKLFFGSGTQLSVL.

This rearrangement joins TRBV5-4 to TRBJ2-7; D is perhaps TRBD1 (5 bases). There are 14 residues in the CDR3. The V gene's germline CDR1 is SGHNT and CDR2 YYREEE (reference sequence). The V gene lost 0 bases and the J gene lost 3 bases, with 10 bases spanning the gap. The CDR3 sequence is CASSLAETDYEQYF. The CDR3, as DNA: TGTGCCAGCAGCTTGGCTGAGACAGACTACGAGCAGTACTTC. The full variable domain, with the rest looked up from reference TRBV5-4 and TRBJ2-7, is ETGVTQSPTHLIKTRGQQVTLRCSSQSGHNTVSWYQQALGQGPQFIFQYYREEENGRGNFPPRFSGLQFPNYSSELNVNALELDDSALYLCASSLAETDYEQYFGPGTRLTVT.

The rearrangement uses TRBV7-2 and TRBJ2-2, with 7 bases identical to TRBD2. Looked up from germline, CDR1 is SGHTA and CDR2 is FQGNSA. The CDR3 covers 16 residues. The junction had 5 bases not matched to a gene; V was cut back by 1 base and J by 3 bases. This CDR3 reads CASSLEASGYTGELFF. Written as DNA, the CDR3 is TGTGCCAGCAGCTTAGAGGCTAGCGGTTACACCGGGGAGCTGTTTTTT.

The chain is built from TRBV28 and TRBJ1-3; D not certain. The V and J ends lost 3 bases and 0 bases respectively, with 6 bases between them. The CDR3 sequence is 14 residues long. Germline CDR1 reads MDHEN; CDR2 reads SYDVKM. The CDR3 DNA follows: TGTGCCAGCAGTTTGGCCTCCTCTGGAAACACCATATATTTT. This encodes CASSLASSGNTIYF.

The chain couples TRBV2 to TRBJ1-5, with a possible D match to TRBD1 (5 bases). The ends were cut back, 3 bases at V and 2 bases at J, with 11 bases in the middle. Per germline, CDR1 SNHLY and CDR2 FYNNEI. The CDR3 runs to 15 residues. The CDR3 region is CASSENRGGNQPQHF. CDR3 nucleotide sequence: TGTGCCAGCAGTGAGAATCGGGGGGGCAATCAGCCCCAGCATTTT.

This chain joins TRBV7-9 and TRBJ2-2, with 8 nucleotides matching TRBD2. Germline V gene data show CDR1 as SEHNR and CDR2 as FQNEAQ (reference sequence). With 0 bases clipped from V and 6 bases from J, the junction kept 9 bases outside the gene matches. The CDR3 has 17 residues. The CDR3 here is CASSLAAGGGPPGELFF. In nucleotides, the CDR3 is TGTGCCAGCAGCTTAGCGGCCGGGGGGGGGCCCCCCGGGGAGCTGTTTTTT. The complete variable domain, with remaining parts taken from reference TRBV7-9 and TRBJ2-2, reads DTGVSQNPRHKITKRGQNVTFRCDPISEHNRLYWYRQTLGQGPEFLTYFQNEAQLEKSRLLSDRFSAERPKGSFSTLEIQRTEQGDSAMYLCASSLAAGGGPPGELFFGEGSRLTVL.

The table lists this clone with a count of one. This sequence joins TRBV29-1 and TRBJ1-2; tentative D call: TRBD1 (5 bases). CDR1 is SQVTM and CDR2 is ANQGSEA in the germline V gene. This CDR3 is 14 amino acids long. Deletions cut 6 bases from V and 7 bases from J, with 21 bases between. The CDR3 sequence: CSVAPRSTGLGYTF. For the CDR3, the DNA is TGCAGCGTAGCCCCCCGCAGCACGGGACTTGGCTACACCTTC.

The chain links TRBV21-1 to TRBJ2-7; TRBD1, the table's D call, lacks a check against the DNA. TRBV21-1 is described as a pseudogene. The CDR3 is 12 residues long. Here the CDR3 reads CASRPETGRSYF. The CDR3 nucleotides read TGTGCCAGCAGACCTGAGACAGGCCGGTCGTACTTC.

The rearrangement uses TRBV6-5 and TRBJ1-1; D is unresolved. Germline V gene sequence: CDR1 MNHEY, CDR2 SVGAGI. CDR3 length equals 14 residues. V lost 2 bases to trimming and J lost 6 bases, with 13 bases between them. CDR3 DNA sequence: TGTGCCAGCAGTTACCACATTAACGTTCCTGAAGCTTTCTTT. It translates to CASSYHINVPEAFF.

V and J are TRBV25-1 and TRBJ1-2; the D gene is possibly TRBD1 (5 bases). CDR1 is MGHDK and CDR2 is SYGVNS in the germline V gene. The CDR3 length is 14 residues. The V gene lost 8 bases and the J gene lost 2 bases, with 15 bases spanning the gap. The CDR3 DNA is TGTGCCAGCGCATCGGGGGATAGGAACTATGGCTACACCTTC. Translation: CASASGDRNYGYTF.

This clone has a handful of counts. The gene calls are TRBV28 and TRBJ1-5; 7 bases agree with TRBD1. This CDR3 has 15 amino acids. The germline V gene encodes CDR1 MDHEN and CDR2 SYDVKM. The trim removed 5 bases at V and 5 bases at J, leaving 9 bases unmatched. This chain's CDR3 is CASSQEQGTHQPQHF. In DNA, the CDR3 is TGTGCCAGCAGTCAGGAACAGGGGACCCATCAGCCCCAGCATTTT.

This chain uses TRBV29-1 with TRBJ1-2; no clear D. Trimming pared 0 bases from V and 0 bases from J, leaving 14 bases between. CDR3 length: 16 amino acids. Germline V gene sequence: CDR1 SQVTM, CDR2 ANQGSEA. CDR3 residues: CSVEDPSGEANYGYTF. CDR3 bases: TGCAGCGTTGAAGATCCGTCCGGGGAGGCTAACTATGGCTACACCTTC.

The CDR3 DNA reads as TGTGCCAGCAGCTCACAGGGGGGGTACACTGAAGCTTTCTTT. Protein: CASSSQGGYTEAFF. The chain uses TRBV7-9 and TRBJ1-1; 8 bases are shared with TRBD1. CDR3 size: 14 residues. In germline, CDR1 is SEHNR, CDR2 FQNEAQ (reference sequence). V was clipped by 4 bases and J by 3 bases; unmatched bases: 4.

The chain is built from TRBV18 and TRBJ2-5, with a possible D match to TRBD1 (6 bases). V gave up 4 bases and J gave up 2 bases, with 8 bases separating them. The CDR3 runs to 13 residues. Germline V gene data show CDR1 as KGHSH and CDR2 as LQKENI. CDR3 sequence reads: CASSRDIQETQYF. The CDR3 DNA reads as TGTGCCAGCTCACGGGACATTCAAGAGACCCAGTACTTC.

This chain links TRBV12-3 or TRBV12-4 with TRBJ2-7; maybe TRBD1 (5 bases). The V and J ends lost 11 bases and 3 bases respectively, with 11 bases between them. There are 11 residues in the CDR3. As DNA, the CDR3 is TGTGCCGTGGGGCGGAACTACGAGCAGTACTTC. Protein product: CAVGRNYEQYF.

The V and J genes are TRBV7-9 and TRBJ1-3; D is uncertain. Germline CDR1 reads SEHNR; CDR2 reads FQNEAQ (reference sequence). Trimming took off 2 bases at V and 12 bases at J, with 14 bases between the two ends. The CDR3 has 13 residues. DNA for the CDR3: TGTGCCAGCAGCTTAAGTGAGGGTACGGTCATATATTTT. Encoded protein: CASSLSEGTVIYF. Variable domain in full (rest from reference TRBV7-9 and TRBJ1-3): DTGVSQNPRHKITKRGQNVTFRCDPISEHNRLYWYRQTLGQGPEFLTYFQNEAQLEKSRLLSDRFSAERPKGSFSTLEIQRTEQGDSAMYLCASSLSEGTVIYFGEGSWLTVV.